These T cell receptor beta chains were read from a single sample in a study of T cell responses to AZD1222 COVID-19 vaccine. The assay was immunoSEQ multiplex PCR, and TCRdb's table has in-frame clones only and misses some. Of tens of thousands of clones listed, around four fifths are singletons. This sample comprised peripheral blood, obtained 28 days after the second AZD1222 dose. All receptors come from an adult who received the AZD1222 COVID-19 vaccine. Each CDR3 is given with its conserved first and last residue. Fields, in order: J gene, V gene, CDR3 protein.

j_call: TRBJ1-2; v_call: TRBV21-1; cdr3_aa: CASSNRTGGYTF
j_call: TRBJ2-3; v_call: TRBV29-1; cdr3_aa: CSVRGTVVTDTQYF
j_call: TRBJ1-6; v_call: TRBV6-1; cdr3_aa: CASSEQSRNNSPLHF
j_call: TRBJ2-1; v_call: TRBV10-2; cdr3_aa: CASLTSGAYNEQFF
j_call: TRBJ1-5; v_call: TRBV11-2; cdr3_aa: CASSLGDISNQPQHF
j_call: TRBJ2-3; v_call: TRBV6-5; cdr3_aa: CASMTQGADTQYF
j_call: TRBJ1-2; v_call: TRBV19; cdr3_aa: CASSFPDREGRYTF
j_call: TRBJ1-4; v_call: TRBV18; cdr3_aa: CASSPGRGRGNEKLFF
j_call: TRBJ2-1; v_call: TRBV18; cdr3_aa: CASSPGHSSYNEQFF
j_call: TRBJ2-2; v_call: TRBV19; cdr3_aa: CASSIGQGTGELFF